The next 30 T cell receptor beta chains were all read from a single sample in a study of OX40 agonist ivuxolimab in advanced cancers. TCRdb's table, derived via immunoSEQ multiplex PCR, lists solely in-frame clones and lacks some. The table shows 9,500 to 12,000 clones, with around 78% occurring only once. The source was CD4+ or CD8+ T cells sorted from blood, collected in a trial of the OX40 agonist ivuxolimab. Receptors were obtained from an adult with an advanced solid tumor such as melanoma, head and neck, liver or kidney cancer.

The chain links TRBV11-3 to TRBJ1-1, with D unclear. V lost 5 bases, J lost 7 bases, and 17 bases lay in between. The germline CDR1 and CDR2 sequences are SGHNT and YENEEA. The CDR3 loop spans 14 amino acids. CDR3 nucleotides: TGTGCCAGCAGCGACGGACCGATGAGTGGTGAAGCTTTCTTT. This encodes CASSDGPMSGEAFF.

This sequence joins TRBV27 and TRBJ2-1; D is undetermined. The CDR3 spans 11 residues. In germline, CDR1 is MNHEY, CDR2 SMNVEV (reference sequence). Trimming took off 7 bases at V and 3 bases at J, with 4 bases between the two ends. The CDR3 coding sequence is TGTGCCAGCACCCTCTACAATGAGCAGTTCTTC. It translates to CASTLYNEQFF.

This chain links TRBV28 with TRBJ2-3; TRBD1 aligns across 10 bases. The germline V gene has CDR1 MDHEN and CDR2 SYDVKM. The CDR3 consists of 16 residues. V shed 6 bases and J 2 bases; nucleotides not matched to a gene: 8. The CDR3 loop is CASSFRDRGNTDTQYF. The CDR3 DNA is TGTGCCAGCAGCTTCCGGGACAGGGGTAACACAGATACGCAGTATTTT.

The genes are TRBV7-8 and TRBJ2-3, with 9 nucleotides matching TRBD2. The germline gives CDR1 SGHVS, CDR2 FQNEAQ. The J segment lost 1 base and the V segment lost 1 base, leaving 3 bases of the junction unmatched. CDR3 size: 16 residues. The CDR3 spells CASSLVPSGGTDTQYF. The CDR3 nucleotides read TGTGCCAGCAGCTTAGTTCCTAGCGGGGGCACAGATACGCAGTATTTT. The full variable domain, completed using reference TRBV7-8 and TRBJ2-3, is GAGVSQSPRYKVAKRGQDVALRCDPISGHVSLFWYQQALGQGPEFLTYFQNEAQLDKSGLPSDRFFAERPEGSVSTLKIQRTQQEDSAVYLCASSLVPSGGTDTQYFGPGTRLTVL.

V usage is TRBV4-2 and J usage is TRBJ1-5; D is ambiguous. Trimming took 3 bases from V and 9 from J, leaving 9 bases between them. Germline CDR1 reads LGHNA; CDR2 reads YNFKEQ. The CDR3 has 12 amino acids. The CDR3, as DNA: TGTGCCAGCAGCCATGCTCCTGGGCCCCAGCATTTT. Translating gives CASSHAPGPQHF.

This clone occurred a few times. The chain joins TRBV5-1 to TRBJ1-2; no firm D call. The CDR3 spans 17 residues. V shed 1 base and J shed 3 bases, with 19 bases lying between them. Germline V CDR1 and CDR2: SGHRS, YFSETQ. CDR3 protein: CASSLYLGVDDDYGYTF. The CDR3 region has the DNA TGCGCCAGCAGCTTGTACCTCGGGGTCGACGACGACTATGGCTACACCTTC.

This chain joins TRBV6-5 and TRBJ2-3; D possibly uses TRBD1 or TRBD2 (6 bases each). Germline V gene lookup returns CDR1 MNHEY and CDR2 SVGAGI. CDR3 length equals 16 residues. V was clipped by 0 bases and J by 2 bases, with 12 bases between them. CDR3 region: CASSYSPGAFTDTQYF. The CDR3 bases are TGTGCCAGCAGTTACTCGCCGGGGGCCTTCACAGATACGCAGTATTTT.

V and J are TRBV11-2 and TRBJ1-6, with D hard to call. The V and J ends lost 0 bases and 9 bases respectively, with 9 bases between them. Germline CDR1 reads SGHAT; CDR2 reads FQNNGV. CDR3 length: 14 amino acids. The CDR3 nucleotides are TGTGCCAGCAGCTTAGAGGCTTCGGCTTCACCCCTCCACTTT. Protein product: CASSLEASASPLHF.

V is TRBV12-5 and J is TRBJ2-2; D is undetermined. Trimming removed 7 bases at V and 4 bases at J, with 10 bases between. The CDR3 has 13 amino acids. Germline V CDR1 and CDR2: LGHNT, FRNRAP. The CDR3 sequence is CASAQWSTGELFF. CDR3 nucleotide sequence: TGTGCTAGTGCCCAATGGAGCACCGGGGAGCTGTTTTTT.

The chain carries TRBV18 and TRBJ1-1, with D perhaps matching TRBD1 (6 bases). Trimming left V 3 bases short and J 9 bases short, with 17 bases between. The germline CDR1 and CDR2 sequences are KGHSH and LQKENI. The CDR3 runs 14 residues. The CDR3 spells CASSPGGGDGKAFF. As DNA, the CDR3 is TGTGCCAGCTCACCGGGCGGGGGCGATGGGAAAGCTTTCTTT.

The chain recombines TRBV7-9 with TRBJ1-1; no firm D call. V was pared by 3 bases and J by 4 bases, with 6 bases between. This CDR3 spans 12 amino acids. Germline V CDR1 and CDR2: SEHNR, FQNEAQ (reference sequence). DNA of the CDR3: TGTGCCAGCAGCTTGGGTGCCACTGAAGCTTTCTTT. Amino acid sequence: CASSLGATEAFF.

The rearrangement uses TRBV9 and TRBJ2-3, with D unclear. The V end was cut by 0 bases, the J end by 4 bases, with 3 bases between. This CDR3 is 12 amino acids long. Germline V gene lookup returns CDR1 SGDLS and CDR2 YYNGEE. CDR3 in amino acids: CASSVGADTQYF. The CDR3, as DNA: TGTGCCAGCAGCGTAGGGGCAGATACGCAGTATTTT.

This clone was seen once. V is TRBV29-1 and J is TRBJ2-1; tentatively, D is TRBD1 or TRBD2 (5 bases each). This CDR3 is 13 amino acids long. Germline V lookup: CDR1 SQVTM, CDR2 ANQGSEA. V was clipped by 6 bases and J by 4 bases, with 13 bases between them. CDR3 amino acids: CSVAGTAYNEQFF. DNA for the CDR3: TGCAGCGTGGCCGGGACCGCGTACAATGAGCAGTTCTTC.

This clone was observed a handful of times. The J gene is TRBJ2-1, the V gene TRBV7-6; D is unresolved. Trimming stripped 1 base from V and 9 bases from J, with 16 bases between. The CDR3 is 15 residues long. Germline V gene data show CDR1 as SGHVS and CDR2 as FNYEAQ. The CDR3 spells CASSLEYGSTREQFF. The CDR3 DNA reads TGTGCCAGCAGCTTAGAGTATGGCAGTACCCGTGAGCAGTTCTTC.

CDR3 protein: CASSYSVPSGANVLTF. CDR3 coding DNA: TGTGCCAGCAGTTACTCGGTTCCCTCTGGGGCCAACGTCCTGACTTTC. The V and J genes are TRBV6-5 and TRBJ2-6; no definite D call. Germline V gene data show CDR1 as MNHEY and CDR2 as SVGAGI. This CDR3 has 16 amino acids. V shed 0 bases and J shed 0 bases, with 6 bases lying between them.

This clone was counted only a few times. This chain connects TRBV23-1 to TRBJ1-6, with D possibly TRBD1 on 6 matching bases. TRBV23-1 is an open reading frame whose function is uncertain. The CDR3 length is 16 residues. V dropped 0 bases and J dropped 10 bases, with 16 bases sitting between them. The CDR3 nucleotides read TGCGCCAGCAGTCAATCGGAGGGACAAACTAGGTCACCCCTCCACTTT. Protein: CASSQSEGQTRSPLHF.

The chain has TRBV7-8 and TRBJ2-1; TRBD2 agrees at 8 bases. The germline V gene encodes CDR1 SGHVS and CDR2 FQNEAQ. V trimming: 7 bases; J trimming: 7 bases; junction bases outside the gene matches: 12. This CDR3 comprises 15 residues. CDR3 in DNA: TGTGCCAGCACCTTTGGGGCGGGGGGAAGGAATGAGCAGTTCTTC. This codes for CASTFGAGGRNEQFF.

In its sample, this clone was seen a few times. The rearrangement uses TRBV6-5 and TRBJ2-1; D unclear. V gave up 0 bases and J gave up 6 bases, with 3 bases separating them. The CDR3 is 12 residues long. Germline assignment: CDR1 MNHEY and CDR2 SVGAGI. The CDR3 DNA reads TGTGCCAGCAGTTACTCCGGCAATGAGCAGTTCTTC. Protein sequence: CASSYSGNEQFF.

The chain combines TRBV9 with TRBJ2-1; D may be TRBD1 or TRBD2 (6 bases each). The CDR3 sequence is 16 residues long. Trimming removed 1 base at V and 3 bases at J, with 14 bases between. Germline loops: CDR1 SGDLS, CDR2 YYNGEE. The CDR3, as DNA: TGTGCCAGCAGCGTAATGGGGGGCGAGGTCTACAATGAGCAGTTCTTC. Residues: CASSVMGGEVYNEQFF.

V is TRBV25-1 and J is TRBJ1-4; 7 bases are shared with TRBD1. The CDR3 totals 14 residues. With 6 bases clipped from V and 8 bases from J, the junction kept 9 bases outside the gene matches. The germline V gene encodes CDR1 MGHDK and CDR2 SYGVNS. The CDR3 DNA reads as TGTGCCAGCAGGGAAGGGGGCCTTCGCGAAAAACTGTTTTTT. This encodes CASREGGLREKLFF.

The chain joins TRBV2 to TRBJ2-7, with TRBD1 identical over 8 bases. This CDR3 has 16 residues. The germline gives CDR1 SNHLY, CDR2 FYNNEI. With 4 bases clipped from V and 1 base from J, the junction kept 9 bases outside the gene matches. The CDR3 loop is CASSASGTGRSYEQYF. CDR3 nucleotide sequence: TGTGCCAGCAGTGCATCCGGGACAGGCAGATCCTACGAGCAGTACTTC.

This rearrangement joins TRBV6-5 to TRBJ2-7; TRBD2 matches at 10 bases. This CDR3 is built from 15 residues. V lost 2 bases, J lost 6 bases, and 7 bases stayed unmatched. The V gene's germline CDR1 is MNHEY and CDR2 SVGAGI. The CDR3 DNA sequence: TGTGCCAGCAGTTACAAGAGCGGGGGGGCCTCCGAGCAGTACTTC. As protein: CASSYKSGGASEQYF.

By its share, this clone is medium-sized. The chain employs TRBV30 and TRBJ1-1; unclear D gene. This CDR3 comprises 12 residues. V lost 1 base and J 7 bases, leaving 10 bases between the germline ends. Germline V CDR1 and CDR2: GTSNPN, SVGIG (reference sequence). CDR3 DNA: TGTGCCTGGAGTGCTGGGCCAGTTGAAGCTTTCTTT. Translating it yields CAWSAGPVEAFF.

The gene calls are TRBV9 and TRBJ2-3; D uncertain. Trimming took off 0 bases at V and 3 bases at J, with 5 bases between the two ends. The germline V gene has CDR1 SGDLS and CDR2 YYNGEE. There are 13 residues in the CDR3. Here the CDR3 reads CASSVEVTDTQYF. The CDR3 DNA follows: TGTGCCAGCAGCGTAGAGGTGACAGATACGCAGTATTTT.

V usage is TRBV4-1 and J usage is TRBJ1-6; TRBD1 might be the D (5 bases). Trimming removed 0 bases from V and 9 bases from J, with 15 bases in between. Looked up from germline, CDR1 is MGHRA and CDR2 is YSYEKL. The CDR3 runs 16 residues. The chain's CDR3 is CASSQERGRASSPLHF. The CDR3 DNA reads TGCGCCAGCAGCCAAGAAAGGGGCAGGGCTAGTTCACCCCTCCACTTT.

This clone was counted only a few times. The V and J genes are TRBV7-3 and TRBJ2-1; D possibly corresponds to TRBD2 (6 bases). Between the trimmed V and J ends, which lost 1 base and 5 bases, there was a span of 9 bases. Germline V gives CDR1 SGHTA, CDR2 FQGTGA. The CDR3 covers 14 residues. For the CDR3, the DNA is TGTGCCAGCAGCTTAAGCGGGGCCCACAATGAGCAGTTCTTC. Its translation is CASSLSGAHNEQFF.

This sequence joins TRBV30 and TRBJ2-7, with 7 bases aligning to TRBD2. CDR3 length equals 15 residues. Germline assignment: CDR1 GTSNPN and CDR2 SVGIG (reference sequence). The J segment lost 0 bases and the V segment lost 0 bases, leaving 5 bases of the junction unmatched. CDR3 coding DNA: TGTGCCTGGAGTGTACTGGGAGGGTTCTCCTACGAGCAGTACTTC. Amino acids: CAWSVLGGFSYEQYF.

The rearrangement links TRBV11-2 to TRBJ1-1; D is perhaps TRBD1 (6 bases). Germline CDR1 is SGHAT and CDR2 is FQNNGV. With 5 bases removed from V and 8 bases from J, the gap between germline ends came to 12 bases. CDR3 length: 12 residues. CDR3 region: CASSLGHREAFF. The CDR3 nucleotides read TGTGCCAGCAGCCTGGGACATAGGGAAGCTTTCTTT.

The chain links TRBV28 to TRBJ2-1, with D perhaps assigned TRBD1 or TRBD2 (7 bases each). Between the trimmed V and J ends, which lost 3 bases and 6 bases, there was a span of 24 bases. Per germline, CDR1 MDHEN and CDR2 SYDVKM. The CDR3 length is 18 residues. This CDR3 reads CASSFGRRGGGGFNEQFF. The CDR3 nucleotides are TGTGCCAGCAGTTTCGGAAGGAGGGGAGGGGGCGGTTTCAATGAGCAGTTCTTC.

The rearrangement uses TRBV7-9 and TRBJ2-3, with 7 nucleotides matching TRBD2. V was pared by 5 bases and J by 0 bases, with 11 bases of the junction left unmatched. The germline V gene has CDR1 SEHNR and CDR2 FQNEAQ (reference sequence). CDR3 length: 17 residues. The CDR3: CASSELAGLQSTDTQYF. Here the CDR3 DNA reads TGTGCCAGCAGCGAGTTAGCGGGCCTTCAAAGCACAGATACGCAGTATTTT.